This T cell receptor beta chain was captured in a study of T cells in localized non-small cell lung cancer (TCRdb year 2020). In terms of the full investigation: Comparing tumors with uninvolved tumor-adjacent lungs, the study looked at the T cell repertoires of fewer than 250 patients with early-stage NSCLC. All 240 or so NSCLC patients in the cohort were treatment-naive and had localized lung tumors that were resected. NSCLC patients had a mean age of around 66 years, and more than 120 were male and around 99 female.

Worth noting for this clone: Its antigen remains undetermined. The record has no base qualities; no much larger clone is one base away.

General findings and caveats noted by the study authors: Because the study design was exploratory, TCR variables were selected using unadjusted p-values without false-discovery rate correction. Of the top 100 tumor clones, a median of roughly 53 were detected in paired uninvolved adjacent lung; around 27 were also among that lung's top 100. Multi-region tumor sequencing was not performed, so intratumor heterogeneity could not be excluded. Higher T cell density in blood was associated with longer overall survival, whereas higher clonality in adjacent lung was associated with shorter survival. Uninvolved tumor-adjacent lung showed the highest T cell clonality, higher than tumor, which suggests more focused antigenic responses in the uninvolved tumor-adjacent lung.

From the cysteine through the phenylalanine, the CDR3 covers 14 amino acids. Only the CDR3 portion is preserved as DNA: 42 bases, with reading frame beginning at the first base. Taken from the germline V gene (reference sequence), the CDR1 and CDR2 loops are MNHNY and SVGAGI. Trimming costs V 2 bases and J 0 bases, and their ends lie 2 bases apart. At diagnosis, peripheral blood, uninvolved tumor-adjacent lung and tumor were collected and were preserved as a mix of fresh-frozen and FFPE material. For TCR repertoire profiling, blood samples were analyzed in the form of peripheral blood mononuclear cells. The immunoSEQ Assay was used to sequence TCR beta CDR3 regions from DNA. On the study's bioinformatics: T cell density was computed as TCR beta template counts normalized to usable DNA estimated by amplifying housekeeping genes. The preseqR package was used to estimate richness by extrapolating to 400,000 templates for PBMC samples and to 120,000 templates for tissue samples. Clonality was defined by subtracting Pielou's evenness from one. Differential abundance testing on productive amino-acid clonotypes, with a minimum total count of 5 and an alpha of 0.1, was used to identify tissue-enriched TCRs. The Jaccard Index and the Morisita Overlap Index were used to measure repertoire overlap between compartments. GLIPH grouped TCR beta CDR3s together with public tetramer-defined viral CDR3s, and a viral motif had to include at least three viral sequences and also show V-gene enrichment. In TCRdb, the immuneACCESS table is reduced to in-frame sequences with V and J assigned. These tables do not hold every clone; where another copy was compared, an unresolved V gene accounts for under half, and the others remain unexplained. For V, J and clone size, that table is used; D and trimming come from the DNA. A total of about 21,000 clones appear in this sample, roughly 90% of them only once. Of the sample, approximately 7% falls within the top ten clones.

This specimen was peripheral blood, taken before any cancer treatment. This TCR came from a male donor older than 55 with stage I squamous cell lung carcinoma. The chain uses TRBV6-6 and TRBJ1-6; the D gene is unclear. The encoded CDR3 is CASSYTSYNSPLHF. The DNA sequence reads TGTGCCAGCAGTTACACCTCCTATAATTCACCCCTCCACTTT.